These 32 T cell receptor beta chains were all obtained from the same sample, sequenced in a study of cytotoxic CD8 clonotypes in ibrutinib-treated CLL. Repertoires were generated with immunoSEQ multiplex PCR, while TCRdb's copy carries only in-frame clones and drops some. The sample lists over 150,000 clones, approximately 68% seen once, with around an eighth in the top ten. Sequenced material: PBMCs, taken after 24 months of ibrutinib treatment. These receptors were collected from a human donor with chronic lymphocytic leukemia.

CDR3 nucleotides: TGTGCCTGGTCATATAGCGGTGAGCAGTTCTTC. Translation gives CAWSYSGEQFF. The gene calls are TRBV30 and TRBJ2-1; D may be TRBD2 (6 bases). V lost 5 bases to trimming and J lost 9 bases, with 11 bases between them. The CDR3 is 11 residues long. The germline gives CDR1 GTSNPN, CDR2 SVGIG (reference sequence).

This chain uses TRBV7-2 with TRBJ2-3; TRBD2 matches at 11 bases. The germline V gene encodes CDR1 SGHTA and CDR2 FQGNSA. This CDR3 is built from 15 residues. V lost 4 bases, J lost 3 bases, and 3 bases stayed unmatched. CDR3 coding DNA: TGTGCCAGCAGCTCCTTAGCGGGAGGGACAGATACGCAGTATTTT. Translating gives CASSSLAGGTDTQYF.

V usage is TRBV27 and J usage is TRBJ1-1; D is ambiguous. CDR3 length: 11 amino acids. The V gene's germline CDR1 is MNHEY and CDR2 SMNVEV (reference sequence). Trimming took off 7 bases at V and 7 bases at J, with 10 bases between the two ends. CDR3 in DNA: TGTGCCAGCAAACGACGTCATGAAGCTTTCTTT. This gives the protein CASKRRHEAFF.

This sequence joins TRBV11-2 and TRBJ1-5, with D unclear. CDR1 is SGHAT, CDR2 FQNNGV, per germline. V gave up 5 bases and J gave up 7 bases, with 18 bases separating them. The CDR3 has 15 residues. The DNA for the CDR3 is TGTGCCAGCAGCATAGCTTACCCGGTAGGACAGCCCCAGCATTTT. Protein product: CASSIAYPVGQPQHF.

The genes are TRBV30 and TRBJ2-5; D perhaps matches TRBD1 (6 bases). Per germline, CDR1 GTSNPN and CDR2 SVGIG (reference sequence). With 0 bases removed from V and 7 bases from J, the gap between germline ends came to 18 bases. This CDR3 comprises 15 residues. CDR3 DNA: TGTGCCTGGAGTGTAAGGGGGACCACCCGAGTGACCCAGTACTTC. As protein: CAWSVRGTTRVTQYF.

As to this clone: The same CDR3 also results from other DNA sequences found in this sample. This rearrangement joins TRBV4-1 to TRBJ2-7; the match to TRBD1 covers 7 bases. The trim removed 1 base at V and 3 bases at J, leaving 3 bases unmatched. Germline values: CDR1 MGHRA, CDR2 YSYEKL. The CDR3 loop spans 14 amino acids. The CDR3 spells CASSQGQGLYEQYF. The CDR3 DNA is TGCGCCAGCAGCCAAGGACAGGGCCTCTACGAGCAGTACTTC.

This clone was picked up a small number of times. V gene TRBV5-1 combines with J gene TRBJ1-3; D is perhaps TRBD1 (5 bases). The germline CDR1 and CDR2 sequences are SGHRS and YFSETQ. This CDR3 is built from 16 residues. V was shortened by 0 bases and J by 0 bases, with 10 bases between the two germline ends. The chain's CDR3 is CASSLGQSPSGNTIYF. CDR3 DNA sequence: TGCGCCAGCAGCTTGGGACAGTCCCCCTCTGGAAACACCATATATTTT. Supplemented by reference TRBV5-1 and TRBJ1-3, the full variable domain reads KAGVTQTPRYLIKTRGQQVTLSCSPISGHRSVSWYQQTPGQGLQFLFEYFSETQRNKGNFPGRFSGRQFSNSRSEMNVSTLELGDSALYLCASSLGQSPSGNTIYFGEGSWLTVV.

The V gene is TRBV30, the J gene TRBJ1-4; possible D gene TRBD1, 5 bases. This CDR3 has 14 residues. CDR1 is GTSNPN and CDR2 is SVGIG in the germline V gene (reference sequence). Trimming cost V 1 base and J 4 bases, with 10 bases left between them. The CDR3 DNA reads as TGTGCCTGGAGTGAGGGCAGGGTTAATGAAAAACTGTTTTTT. Residues: CAWSEGRVNEKLFF.

This chain's CDR3 is CASRGRGDGVGYGYTF. DNA for the CDR3: TGTGCCAGCAGGGGTAGAGGTGACGGGGTGGGGTATGGCTACACCTTC. J is TRBJ1-2 and V is TRBV9; no firm D call. This CDR3 region has 16 residues. Trimming cost V 5 bases and J 5 bases, with 22 bases left between them. The V gene's germline CDR1 is SGDLS and CDR2 YYNGEE. The full variable domain, in which reference TRBV9 and TRBJ1-2 provide the parts outside the CDR3, is DSGVTQTPKHLITATGQRVTLRCSPRSGDLSVYWYQQSLDQGLQFLIQYYNGEERAKGNILERFSAQQFPDLHSELNLSSLELGDSALYFCASRGRGDGVGYGYTFGSGTRLTVV.

The sample holds a few counts of this clone. The chain carries TRBV10-1 and TRBJ2-7; a possible D gene is TRBD1 (6 bases). The CDR3 runs to 17 residues. V shed 2 bases and J shed 3 bases, with 20 bases lying between them. Per germline, CDR1 WNHNN and CDR2 SYGVQD (reference sequence). This chain's CDR3 is CASSEGEGLWTDYEQYF. The CDR3 DNA follows: TGCGCCAGCAGTGAGGGGGAAGGTCTATGGACAGACTACGAGCAGTACTTC.

V is TRBV5-6 and J is TRBJ2-3; the match to TRBD2 covers 7 bases. The CDR3 loop spans 16 amino acids. Germline V gene lookup returns CDR1 SGHDT and CDR2 YYEEEE. V dropped 6 bases and J dropped 0; count of bases not matched to a gene: 10. The CDR3 region has the DNA TGTGCCAGCAAAAAACTAGCGTCAACTAGCACAGATACGCAGTATTTT. This gives the protein CASKKLASTSTDTQYF.

The chain is built from TRBV10-3 and TRBJ1-1, with 12 bases that match TRBD1. The length of the CDR3 is 14 residues. Germline V gene data show CDR1 as ENHRY and CDR2 as SYGVKD. V lost 2 bases, J lost 6 bases, and 1 base stayed unmatched. CDR3 region: CAISEGTGGPEAFF. For the CDR3, the DNA is TGTGCCATCAGTGAGGGGACAGGGGGCCCTGAAGCTTTCTTT.

CDR3 sequence (DNA): TGTGCCAGCAGTCCTTCAGGACTAGCGGGCAATGAGCAGTTCTTC. Protein sequence: CASSPSGLAGNEQFF. V and J are TRBV27 and TRBJ2-1; 11 positions agree with TRBD2. The germline gives CDR1 MNHEY, CDR2 SMNVEV (reference sequence). CDR3 length: 15 residues. J was trimmed by 6 bases and V by 5 bases; bases with no gene match: 6.

This chain uses TRBV6-5 with TRBJ1-1; D unresolved. The V end lost 6 bases, the J end lost 1 base, and 9 bases lay between the germline ends. Germline CDR1 reads MNHEY; CDR2 reads SVGAGI. There are 13 residues in the CDR3. CDR3 sequence: CASSWAGNTEAFF. The CDR3 DNA sequence: TGTGCCAGCAGCTGGGCCGGGAACACTGAAGCTTTCTTT.

The chain links TRBV18 to TRBJ2-5; weak D call: TRBD2 (6 bases). The length of the CDR3 is 14 residues. Per the germline V gene, CDR1 is KGHSH and CDR2 is LQKENI. The ends were cut back, 6 bases at V and 4 bases at J, with 15 bases in the middle. In nucleotides, the CDR3 is TGTGCCAGCTCGCCGGGGACTGCCGGAGAGACCCAGTACTTC. Its translation: CASSPGTAGETQYF.

J is TRBJ2-1 and V is TRBV5-6; TRBD2 agrees at 10 bases. CDR1 SGHDT and CDR2 YYEEEE come from the germline V gene. The CDR3 has 16 amino acids. The V segment lost 4 bases and the J segment 7 bases; nucleotides outside the gene matches: 11. CDR3 residues: CASSLTSGRGLNEQFF. The CDR3 coding sequence is TGTGCCAGCAGCCTAACGAGCGGGAGGGGGTTGAATGAGCAGTTCTTC.

The V call is TRBV5-4, the J call TRBJ2-2; 7 nucleotides line up with TRBD1. Germline-derived CDR1 and CDR2 are SGHNT and YYREEE (reference sequence). J lost 2 bases, V lost 3 bases, and 7 bases had no gene match. The CDR3 is made up of 16 amino acids. CDR3 region: CASSSGTVRNTGELFF. CDR3 nucleotides: TGTGCCAGCAGCTCTGGGACAGTGAGAAACACCGGGGAGCTGTTTTTT.

V gene TRBV4-2 combines with J gene TRBJ2-7; 10 bases match TRBD1. Germline assignment: CDR1 LGHNA and CDR2 YNFKEQ. V shed 4 bases, J shed 4 bases, and the junction held 7 bases outside the gene matches. The CDR3 covers 15 residues. The CDR3 nucleotides read TGTGCCAGCAGCCGCGGGACAGGGGTTATTTACGAGCAGTACTTC. Protein: CASSRGTGVIYEQYF.

This clone was observed a handful of times. The genes are TRBV2 and TRBJ1-5, with no clear D. Germline CDR1 is SNHLY and CDR2 is FYNNEI. CDR3 length: 12 amino acids. V was pared by 6 bases and J by 0 bases, with 3 bases between. The CDR3, as DNA: TGTGCCAGCAGGGTTAGCAATCAGCCCCAGCATTTT. Protein sequence: CASRVSNQPQHF.

This chain uses TRBV7-6 with TRBJ2-7; D unresolved. Germline V CDR1 and CDR2: SGHVS, FNYEAQ. V was clipped by 1 base and J by 6 bases, with 16 bases between them. This CDR3 is 15 amino acids long. The CDR3 loop is CASSLENSFSGEQYF. The CDR3 DNA sequence: TGTGCCAGCAGCTTAGAGAACTCCTTTTCGGGCGAGCAGTACTTC.

This clone has only a few counts. V is TRBV5-4 and J is TRBJ1-1, with a tentative D call TRBD1 (5 bases). This CDR3 has 12 amino acids. Trimming shortened V by 0 bases and J by 5 bases, and 5 bases separated the two germline ends. The germline CDR1 and CDR2 sequences are SGHNT and YYREEE (reference sequence). CDR3 DNA: TGTGCCAGCAGCTTGGGGACAACTGAAGCTTTCTTT. It specifies CASSLGTTEAFF. Based on the CDR3 plus reference TRBV5-4 and TRBJ1-1, the full variable domain is ETGVTQSPTHLIKTRGQQVTLRCSSQSGHNTVSWYQQALGQGPQFIFQYYREEENGRGNFPPRFSGLQFPNYSSELNVNALELDDSALYLCASSLGTTEAFFGQGTRLTVV.

Here the CDR3 DNA reads TGTGCCAGCAGCAACCCTAGCGGGATATCCTACAATGAGCAGTTCTTC. Translating it yields CASSNPSGISYNEQFF. The rearrangement uses TRBV21-1 and TRBJ2-1; TRBD2, as called in the table, went unchecked against the DNA. TRBV21-1 corresponds to a pseudogene. The CDR3 covers 16 residues.

The chain links TRBV6-4 to TRBJ2-1, with D perhaps TRBD2 (6 bases). This CDR3 contains 16 residues. The V gene lost 5 bases and the J gene lost 0 bases, with 14 bases spanning the gap. Germline CDR1 is MRHNA and CDR2 is SNTAGT. The CDR3 region is CASSKEGLSSYNEQFF. The CDR3 bases are TGTGCCAGCAGTAAGGAGGGCCTAAGCTCCTACAATGAGCAGTTCTTC.

This clone showed up just once. The chain has TRBV28 and TRBJ2-3; no clear D gene. V lost 3 bases and J lost 5, with 15 bases in between. The V gene's germline CDR1 is MDHEN and CDR2 SYDVKM. The CDR3 sequence is 15 residues long. The CDR3 nucleotides read TGTGCCAGCAGTTTTCAGGAGTCCGGTGAAGATACGCAGTATTTT. This translates into CASSFQESGEDTQYF. Variable domain in full (rest from reference TRBV28 and TRBJ2-3): DVKVTQSSRYLVKRTGEKVFLECVQDMDHENMFWYRQDPGLGLRLIYFSYDVKMKEKGDIPEGYSVSREKKERFSLILESASTNQTSMYLCASSFQESGEDTQYFGPGTRLTVL.

The chain couples TRBV18 to TRBJ2-6; TRBD2 matches at 12 bases. CDR1 and CDR2 from the germline V gene are KGHSH and LQKENI. Losses at the gene ends were 4 bases for V and 2 bases for J; bases not matched to a gene: 3. The CDR3 loop spans 17 amino acids. CDR3 residues: CASSLPSGRAGANVLTF. DNA of the CDR3: TGTGCCAGCTCACTCCCTAGCGGGAGGGCTGGGGCCAACGTCCTGACTTTC.

The chain employs TRBV18 and TRBJ2-1; D is unclear. The CDR3 covers 13 residues. Germline CDR1 is KGHSH and CDR2 is LQKENI. Trimming left V 8 bases short and J 9 bases short, with 17 bases between. The CDR3 bases are TGTGCCAGCGCAGTGGACCGACTGGGTGAGCAGTTCTTC. Translating gives CASAVDRLGEQFF.

The genes are TRBV5-4 and TRBJ2-1; possibly TRBD1 for D (5 bases). The CDR3 runs 14 residues. CDR1 is SGHNT, CDR2 YYREEE, per germline (reference sequence). The ends were cut back, 3 bases at V and 5 bases at J, with 12 bases in the middle. The CDR3 region is CASSSPGWDNEQFF. In nucleotides, the CDR3 is TGTGCCAGCAGCTCCCCAGGGTGGGACAATGAGCAGTTCTTC.

The table lists this clone with a count of one. The rearrangement links TRBV27 to TRBJ1-5; 12 bases map to TRBD1. Germline assignment: CDR1 MNHEY and CDR2 SMNVEV (reference sequence). There are 15 residues in the CDR3. J was trimmed by 6 bases and V by 5 bases; bases with no gene match: 5. The CDR3 DNA reads as TGTGCCAGCAGTCCGGGGACAGGGGGCAGTCAGCCCCAGCATTTT. It codes for CASSPGTGGSQPQHF.

The chain has TRBV5-1 and TRBJ2-1; 8 bases agree with TRBD2. The V gene end was trimmed by 5 bases and the J gene end by 6 bases; junction bases not matched to a gene: 13. CDR1 is SGHRS and CDR2 is YFSETQ in the germline V gene. This CDR3 comprises 16 residues. CDR3 amino acids: CASRVGAGGPPNEQFF. In nucleotides, the CDR3 is TGCGCCAGCAGGGTTGGTGCGGGAGGCCCTCCCAATGAGCAGTTCTTC.

The genes are TRBV4-1 and TRBJ2-7; D gene ambiguous. From germline, CDR1 is MGHRA and CDR2 YSYEKL. This CDR3 comprises 16 residues. Trimming removed 1 base from V and 0 bases from J, with 13 bases in between. CDR3 DNA: TGCGCCAGCAGCCAAGCTTCTACCTTAATCTCCTACGAGCAGTACTTC. Its translation is CASSQASTLISYEQYF.

In this sample, this clone turned up a few times. The chain joins TRBV10-3 to TRBJ2-7; 9 bases are a match to TRBD2. Germline V lookup: CDR1 ENHRY, CDR2 SYGVKD. The CDR3 loop spans 13 amino acids. The junction had 2 bases not matched to a gene; V was cut back by 6 bases and J by 2 bases. The DNA for the CDR3 is TGTGCCATCAGGACTAGCGGAGCCTACGAGCAGTACTTC. This encodes CAIRTSGAYEQYF.

This clone was detected only once. The chain couples TRBV5-6 to TRBJ1-5; no firm D call. The CDR3 is 12 residues long. The V gene's germline CDR1 is SGHDT and CDR2 YYEEEE. V lost 4 bases and J lost 6, with 8 bases in between. The CDR3 reads CASSKGAQPQHF. CDR3 nucleotide sequence: TGTGCCAGCAGCAAGGGTGCTCAGCCCCAGCATTTT.